This TCR beta chain appears in the sequencing data of a study of cytomegalovirus exposure and HLA in healthy donors. Study findings and constraints: According to a later analysis, donors in an Asian-associated ancestry cluster reportedly had fewer N-insertions than the approximately 670-donor mean. Specific recognition of CMV antigens was confirmed in vitro for three chains (all CMV-associated). Overall, under 200 TCR beta chains were annotated as cytomegalovirus-associated.

With 60 Vbeta and 13 Jbeta primers, the PCR was carried out. Here immunoSEQ multiplex PCR was the method, and the copy in TCRdb shows in-frame clones only, minus some. The table shows roughly 200,000 clones, with 82% occurring only once. This clone was found a few times. What it binds is unknown. This CDR3 region has 12 residues. V was shortened by 3 bases and J by 2 bases, with 4 bases between the two germline ends. CDR1 is KGHSH and CDR2 is LQKENI in the germline V gene. The chain joins TRBV18 to TRBJ2-5; D gene uncertain. The TCR was taken from a woman between 40 and 55 years old in good health and CMV-seronegative. Sequencing was done on a sample of PBMCs. In DNA form, the CDR3 reads TGTGCCAGCTCACCCCAACAAGAGACCCAGTACTTC. Its translation: CASSPQQETQYF.